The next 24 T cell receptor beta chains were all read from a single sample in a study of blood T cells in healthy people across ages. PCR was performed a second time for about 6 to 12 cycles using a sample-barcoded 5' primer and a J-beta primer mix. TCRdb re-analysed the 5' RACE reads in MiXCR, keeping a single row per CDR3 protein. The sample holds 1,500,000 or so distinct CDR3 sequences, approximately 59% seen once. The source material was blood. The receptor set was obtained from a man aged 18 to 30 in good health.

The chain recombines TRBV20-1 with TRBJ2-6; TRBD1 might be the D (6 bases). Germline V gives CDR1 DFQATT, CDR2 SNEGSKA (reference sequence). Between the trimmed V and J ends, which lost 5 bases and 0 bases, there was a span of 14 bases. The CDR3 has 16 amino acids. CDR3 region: CSAHGQPASGANVLTF. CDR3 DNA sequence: TGCAGTGCTCATGGACAGCCTGCCTCTGGGGCCAACGTCCTGACTTTC.

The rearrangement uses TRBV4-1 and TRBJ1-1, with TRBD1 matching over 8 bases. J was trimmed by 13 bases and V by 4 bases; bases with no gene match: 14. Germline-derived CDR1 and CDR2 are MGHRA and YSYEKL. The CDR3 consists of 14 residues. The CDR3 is CASSPQGASLNVFF. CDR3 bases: TGCGCCAGCAGCCCCCAGGGGGCAAGCTTGAACGTTTTCTTT.

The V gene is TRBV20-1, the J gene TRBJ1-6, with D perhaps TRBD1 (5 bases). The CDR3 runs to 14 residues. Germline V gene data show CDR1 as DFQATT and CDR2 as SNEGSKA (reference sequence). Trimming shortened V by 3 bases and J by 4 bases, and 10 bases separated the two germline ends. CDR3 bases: TGCAGTGCTAGGGGGCCGGCTTATAATTCACCCCTCCACTTT. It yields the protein CSARGPAYNSPLHF.

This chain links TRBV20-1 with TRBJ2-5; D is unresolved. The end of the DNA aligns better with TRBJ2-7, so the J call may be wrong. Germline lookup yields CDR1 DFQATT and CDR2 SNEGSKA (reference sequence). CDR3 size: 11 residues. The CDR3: CSAPSYYEQYF. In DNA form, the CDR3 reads TGCAGTGCTCCCTCCTACTACGAGCAGTACTTC.

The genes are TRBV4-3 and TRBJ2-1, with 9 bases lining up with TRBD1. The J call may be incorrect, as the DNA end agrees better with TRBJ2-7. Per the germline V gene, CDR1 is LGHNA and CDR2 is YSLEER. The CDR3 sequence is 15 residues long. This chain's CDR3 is CASSYTGGPLYEQYF. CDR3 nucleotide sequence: TGCGCCAGCAGCTACACAGGGGGCCCTCTATACGAGCAGTACTTC.

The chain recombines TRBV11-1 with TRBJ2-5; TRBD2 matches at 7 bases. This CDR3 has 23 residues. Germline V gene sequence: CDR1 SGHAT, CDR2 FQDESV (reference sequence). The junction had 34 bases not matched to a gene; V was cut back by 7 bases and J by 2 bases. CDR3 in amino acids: CASTTRPGIGGRTVPLEQETQYF. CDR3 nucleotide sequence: TGTGCCAGCACCACTAGGCCGGGGATTGGCGGGAGAACTGTACCGCTGGAGCAAGAGACCCAGTACTTC.

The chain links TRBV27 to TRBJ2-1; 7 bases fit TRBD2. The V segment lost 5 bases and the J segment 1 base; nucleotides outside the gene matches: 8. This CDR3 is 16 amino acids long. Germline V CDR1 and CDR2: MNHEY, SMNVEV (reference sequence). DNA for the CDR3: TGTGCCAGCAGTGCATCAGCGGGGATGTCCTACAATGAGCAGTTCTTC. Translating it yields CASSASAGMSYNEQFF.

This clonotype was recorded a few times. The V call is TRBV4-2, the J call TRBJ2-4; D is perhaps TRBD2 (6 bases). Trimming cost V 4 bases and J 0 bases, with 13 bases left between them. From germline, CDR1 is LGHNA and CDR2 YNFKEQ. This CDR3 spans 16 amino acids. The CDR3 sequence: CASSRGTALAKNIQYF. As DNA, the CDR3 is TGTGCCAGCAGCCGCGGGACTGCTCTAGCCAAAAACATTCAGTACTTC.

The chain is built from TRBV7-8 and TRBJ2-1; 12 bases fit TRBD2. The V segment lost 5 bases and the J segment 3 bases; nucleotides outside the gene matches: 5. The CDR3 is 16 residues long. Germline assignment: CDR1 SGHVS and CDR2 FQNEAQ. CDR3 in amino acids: CASSRLAGVGYNEQFF. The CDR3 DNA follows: TGTGCCAGCAGCCGACTAGCGGGAGTGGGCTACAATGAGCAGTTCTTC.

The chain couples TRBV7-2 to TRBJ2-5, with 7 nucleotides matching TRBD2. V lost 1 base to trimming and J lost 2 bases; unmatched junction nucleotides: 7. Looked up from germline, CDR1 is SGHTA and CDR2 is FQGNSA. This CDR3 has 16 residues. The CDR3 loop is CASSLGPGGMQETQYF. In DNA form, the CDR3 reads TGTGCCAGCAGCTTAGGGCCGGGGGGAATGCAAGAGACCCAGTACTTC.

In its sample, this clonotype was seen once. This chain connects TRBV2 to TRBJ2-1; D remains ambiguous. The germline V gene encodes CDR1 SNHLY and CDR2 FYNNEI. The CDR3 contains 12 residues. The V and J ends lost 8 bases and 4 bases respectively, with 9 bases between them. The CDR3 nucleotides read TGTGCCAGCCGGTCCCAGTACAATGAGCAGTTCTTC. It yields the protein CASRSQYNEQFF.

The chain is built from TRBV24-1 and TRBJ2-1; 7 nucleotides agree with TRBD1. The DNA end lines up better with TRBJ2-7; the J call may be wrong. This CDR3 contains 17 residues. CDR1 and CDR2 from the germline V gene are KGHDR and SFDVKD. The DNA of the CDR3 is TGTGCCACCAGTGACCCGAGACAGGGCAGCTCCTACAATGAGCAGTACTTC. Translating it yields CATSDPRQGSSYNEQYF.

CDR3 region: CASSDHGYEQYF. The CDR3 bases are TGTGCCAGCAGTGATCACGGCTACGAGCAGTACTTC. The chain employs TRBV2 and TRBJ2-4; D is unclear. With the DNA end fitting TRBJ2-7 better, the J assignment may be wrong. The CDR3 has 12 residues. Germline CDR1 and CDR2: SNHLY and FYNNEI.

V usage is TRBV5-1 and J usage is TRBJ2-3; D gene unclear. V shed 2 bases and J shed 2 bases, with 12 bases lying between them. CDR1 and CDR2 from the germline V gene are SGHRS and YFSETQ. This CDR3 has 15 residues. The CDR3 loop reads CASSFPAQNTDTQYF. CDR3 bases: TGCGCCAGCAGCTTCCCGGCACAGAACACAGATACGCAGTATTTT.

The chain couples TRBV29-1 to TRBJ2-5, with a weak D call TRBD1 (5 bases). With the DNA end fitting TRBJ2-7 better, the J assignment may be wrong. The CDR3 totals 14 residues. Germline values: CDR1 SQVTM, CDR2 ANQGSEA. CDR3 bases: TGCAGCGTTGAAGAAGACGACAGTTCCTACGAGCAGTACTTC. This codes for CSVEEDDSSYEQYF.

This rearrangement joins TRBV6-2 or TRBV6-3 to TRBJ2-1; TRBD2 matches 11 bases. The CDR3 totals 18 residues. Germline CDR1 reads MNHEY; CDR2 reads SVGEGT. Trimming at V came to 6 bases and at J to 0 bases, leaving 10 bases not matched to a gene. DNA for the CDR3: TGTGCCAGCAGGGGACTAGCGGTACACGTTAGCTCCTACAATGAGCAGTTCTTC. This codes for CASRGLAVHVSSYNEQFF.

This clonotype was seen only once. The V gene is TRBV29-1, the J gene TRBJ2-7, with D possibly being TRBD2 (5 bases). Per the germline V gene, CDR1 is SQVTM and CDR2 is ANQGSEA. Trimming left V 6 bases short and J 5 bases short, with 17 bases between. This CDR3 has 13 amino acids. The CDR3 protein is CSVQKSPRDEQYF. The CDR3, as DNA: TGCAGCGTACAAAAATCCCCGAGGGACGAGCAGTACTTC.

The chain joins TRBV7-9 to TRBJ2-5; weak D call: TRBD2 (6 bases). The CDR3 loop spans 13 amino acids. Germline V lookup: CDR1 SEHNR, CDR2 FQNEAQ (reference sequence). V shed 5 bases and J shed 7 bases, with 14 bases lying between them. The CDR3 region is CASSLGTVPTQYF. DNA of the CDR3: TGTGCCAGCAGCCTGGGGACTGTCCCGACCCAGTACTTC.

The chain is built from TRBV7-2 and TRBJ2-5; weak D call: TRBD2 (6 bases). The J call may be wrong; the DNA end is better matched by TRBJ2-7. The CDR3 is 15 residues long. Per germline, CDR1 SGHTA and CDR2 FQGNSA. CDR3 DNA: TGTGCCAGCAGGTCCTCCGGGACCGGGGGAGGCGAGCAGTACTTC. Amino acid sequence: CASRSSGTGGGEQYF.

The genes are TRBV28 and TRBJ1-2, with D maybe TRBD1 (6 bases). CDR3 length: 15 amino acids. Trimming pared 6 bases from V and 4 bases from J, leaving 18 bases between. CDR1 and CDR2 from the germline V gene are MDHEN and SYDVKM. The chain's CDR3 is CASSYAPGVLYGYTF. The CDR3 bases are TGTGCCAGCAGCTACGCTCCAGGGGTCCTCTATGGCTACACCTTC.

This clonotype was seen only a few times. CDR3 amino acids: CASRVLTEAFF. As DNA, the CDR3 is TGTGCCAGCAGGGTTTTGACTGAAGCTTTCTTT. The chain recombines TRBV12-3 or TRBV12-4 with TRBJ1-1, with D unclear. Deletions cut 6 bases from V and 5 bases from J, with 7 bases between. CDR3 length equals 11 residues.

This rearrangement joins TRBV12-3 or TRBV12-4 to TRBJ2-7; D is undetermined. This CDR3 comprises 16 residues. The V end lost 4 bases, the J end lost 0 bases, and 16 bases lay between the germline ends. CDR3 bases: TGTGCCAGCAGTTACATCGGAAGTACAATCTCCTACGAGCAGTACTTC. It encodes CASSYIGSTISYEQYF.

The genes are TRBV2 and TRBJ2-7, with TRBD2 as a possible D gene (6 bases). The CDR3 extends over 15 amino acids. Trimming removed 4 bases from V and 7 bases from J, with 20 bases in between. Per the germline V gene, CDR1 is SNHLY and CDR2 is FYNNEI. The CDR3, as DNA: TGTGCCAGCAGTGGGGGGGAGGCCGCCTTGGATGAGCAGTACTTC. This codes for CASSGGEAALDEQYF.

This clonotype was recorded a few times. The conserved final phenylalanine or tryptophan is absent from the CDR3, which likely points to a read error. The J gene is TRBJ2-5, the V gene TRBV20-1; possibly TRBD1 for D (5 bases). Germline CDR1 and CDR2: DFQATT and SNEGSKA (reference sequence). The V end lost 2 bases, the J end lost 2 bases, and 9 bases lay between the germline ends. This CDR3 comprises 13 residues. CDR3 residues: CSARPDRQETQYL. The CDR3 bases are TGCAGTGCTAGACCAGACAGACAAGAGACCCAGTACCTC.